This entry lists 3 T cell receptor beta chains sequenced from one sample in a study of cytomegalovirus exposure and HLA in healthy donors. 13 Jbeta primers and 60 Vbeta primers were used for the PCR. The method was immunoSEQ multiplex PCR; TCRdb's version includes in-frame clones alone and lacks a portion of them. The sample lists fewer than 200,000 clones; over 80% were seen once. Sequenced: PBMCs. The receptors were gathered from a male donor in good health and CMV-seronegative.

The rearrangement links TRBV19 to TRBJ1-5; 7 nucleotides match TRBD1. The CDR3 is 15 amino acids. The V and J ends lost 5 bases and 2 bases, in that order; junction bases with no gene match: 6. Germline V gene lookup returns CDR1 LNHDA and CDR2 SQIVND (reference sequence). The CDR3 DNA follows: TGTGCCAGTAGTCGTAGACAGGGAGGCAATCAGCCCCAGCATTTT. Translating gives CASSRRQGGNQPQHF.

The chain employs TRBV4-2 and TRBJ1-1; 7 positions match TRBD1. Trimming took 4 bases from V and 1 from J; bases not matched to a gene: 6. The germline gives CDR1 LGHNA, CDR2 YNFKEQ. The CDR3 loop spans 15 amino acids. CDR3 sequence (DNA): TGTGCCAGCAGCCCGACGGGACAGCAGAACACTGAAGCTTTCTTT. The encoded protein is CASSPTGQQNTEAFF.

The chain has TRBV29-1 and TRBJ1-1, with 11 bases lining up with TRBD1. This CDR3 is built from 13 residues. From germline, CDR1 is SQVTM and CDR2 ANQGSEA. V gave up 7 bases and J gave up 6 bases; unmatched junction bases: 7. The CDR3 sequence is CSASGQGAAEAFF. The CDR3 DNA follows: TGCAGCGCTTCCGGACAGGGGGCCGCTGAAGCTTTCTTT.